The 9 T cell receptor beta chains reported below all come from one sample, sequenced in a study of cytomegalovirus exposure and HLA in healthy donors. 13 Jbeta primers and 60 Vbeta primers were used for the PCR. Method: immunoSEQ multiplex PCR; TCRdb's copy keeps in-frame clones and lacks some. The profile shows more than 95,000 clones, approximately 87% of them singletons. Sequences were obtained from PBMCs. These receptors all stem from a man aged 18 to 29 in good health and CMV-seropositive.

This clone was seen once. V and J are TRBV15 and TRBJ2-7; 11 bases map to TRBD1. Unmatched junction bases numbered 3, after V lost 2 bases and J lost 3 bases. From germline, CDR1 is LNHNV and CDR2 YYDKDF (reference sequence). The CDR3 consists of 15 residues. As DNA, the CDR3 is TGTGCCACCAGCAGACCGGGACAGGGGGACTACGAGCAGTACTTC. Translated, it gives CATSRPGQGDYEQYF.

This clone appeared once. The chain employs TRBV10-1 and TRBJ2-1; a possible D gene is TRBD1 (6 bases). V was cut by 6 bases and J by 4 bases, with 10 bases left in between. The CDR3 contains 13 residues. Germline values: CDR1 WNHNN, CDR2 SYGVQD (reference sequence). The CDR3 nucleotides are TGCGCCAGCAGCTCGGACAGTTACAATGAGCAGTTCTTC. Translated: CASSSDSYNEQFF.

The chain combines TRBV7-8 with TRBJ2-3, with 7 bases matching TRBD1. V gave up 4 bases and J gave up 3 bases; unmatched junction bases: 4. CDR1 SGHVS and CDR2 FQNEAQ come from the germline V gene. The CDR3 sequence is 14 residues long. The CDR3 protein is CASSWTGSTDTQYF. CDR3 DNA: TGTGCCAGCAGCTGGACAGGATCGACAGATACGCAGTATTTT. Full variable domain (outside the CDR3, taken from reference TRBV7-8 and TRBJ2-3): GAGVSQSPRYKVAKRGQDVALRCDPISGHVSLFWYQQALGQGPEFLTYFQNEAQLDKSGLPSDRFFAERPEGSVSTLKIQRTQQEDSAVYLCASSWTGSTDTQYFGPGTRLTVL.

V and J are TRBV4-1 and TRBJ2-7; TRBD2 matches 7 bases. This CDR3 has 15 residues. V shed 3 bases and J 3 bases; nucleotides not matched to a gene: 8. The germline CDR1 and CDR2 sequences are MGHRA and YSYEKL. In DNA form, the CDR3 reads TGCGCCAGCAGCCACGGAGCGGGGCCGGTCTACGAGCAGTACTTC. Translation: CASSHGAGPVYEQYF.

The chain is built from TRBV18 and TRBJ1-4; no clear D. CDR1 and CDR2 (germline): KGHSH, LQKENI. CDR3 length: 14 residues. Trimming cost V 3 bases and J 4 bases, with 9 bases left between them. The CDR3 DNA sequence: TGTGCCAGCTCACCTTCGGGGAATAATGAAAAACTGTTTTTT. This encodes CASSPSGNNEKLFF.

This clone has a single count. The gene calls are TRBV30 and TRBJ2-3, with 9 bases lining up with TRBD1. The V segment lost 8 bases and the J segment 8 bases; nucleotides outside the gene matches: 5. CDR1 is GTSNPN, CDR2 SVGIG, per germline (reference sequence). This CDR3 has 11 residues. CDR3 loop: CAGSTGGTQYF. The CDR3 nucleotides are TGTGCCGGATCGACAGGGGGTACGCAGTATTTT. Full variable domain (rest looked up from reference TRBV30 and TRBJ2-3): SQTIHQWPATLVQPVGSPLSLECTVEGTSNPNLYWYRQAAGRGLQLLFYSVGIGQISSEVPQNLSASRPQDRQFILSSKKLLLSDSGFYLCAGSTGGTQYFGPGTRLTVL.

The gene calls are TRBV2 and TRBJ1-1; D gene unclear. This CDR3 has 13 amino acids. The germline V and J ends were trimmed by 5 bases and 4 bases, with 11 bases remaining between them. Looked up from germline, CDR1 is SNHLY and CDR2 is FYNNEI. The CDR3 nucleotides are TGTGCCAGCAGTTTGGGCCGGGGCACTGAAGCTTTCTTT. It specifies CASSLGRGTEAFF.

The chain joins TRBV9 to TRBJ1-2; weak D call: TRBD1 (5 bases). The germline V gene encodes CDR1 SGDLS and CDR2 YYNGEE. The CDR3 spans 16 residues. V dropped 4 bases and J dropped 0 bases, with 16 bases sitting between them. The CDR3 spells CASSPAAGLANYGYTF. CDR3 sequence (DNA): TGTGCCAGCAGCCCCGCGGCGGGGCTGGCTAACTATGGCTACACCTTC.

This clone was recorded a few times. This CDR3 reads CASSAGVSGANVLTF. The CDR3 DNA reads TGTGCCAGCAGTGCCGGGGTTTCTGGGGCCAACGTCCTGACTTTC. The chain couples TRBV6-5 to TRBJ2-6; TRBD2 might be the D (5 bases). This CDR3 is 15 amino acids long. Germline V gene lookup returns CDR1 MNHEY and CDR2 SVGAGI. V was pared by 5 bases and J by 1 base, with 9 bases between.